This TCR beta chain was sequenced for a study of radiotherapy plus CTLA-4 blockade in lung cancer. As for the study in general: Objective responses were seen in under 20% of patients, disease control in about 33%.

Assay: immunoSEQ multiplex PCR; the TCRdb copy retains only in-frame clones and omits some. The table lists fewer than 75,000 clones, roughly 87% of them singletons. The CDR3 contains 15 residues. Unmatched junction bases numbered 5, after V lost 3 bases and J lost 2 bases. Germline CDR1 SGHVS, CDR2 FNYEAQ. On this clone: Its antigen is as yet unknown.

The study's findings and limits: TCR clones of tumor origin grew in blood after radiotherapy plus ipilimumab. Interferon-beta and early blood T cell clone dynamics reportedly predicted response best.

This specimen consisted of peripheral blood, obtained from a patient treated with radiotherapy plus ipilimumab. The chain couples TRBV7-6 to TRBJ2-7; 9 positions match TRBD1. This receptor was obtained from a human donor with non-small cell lung cancer that progressed on radiotherapy plus ipilimumab. The CDR3 sequence: CASSFGQGRTYEQYF. CDR3 sequence (DNA): TGTGCCAGCAGCTTTGGACAGGGGAGAACCTACGAGCAGTACTTC.